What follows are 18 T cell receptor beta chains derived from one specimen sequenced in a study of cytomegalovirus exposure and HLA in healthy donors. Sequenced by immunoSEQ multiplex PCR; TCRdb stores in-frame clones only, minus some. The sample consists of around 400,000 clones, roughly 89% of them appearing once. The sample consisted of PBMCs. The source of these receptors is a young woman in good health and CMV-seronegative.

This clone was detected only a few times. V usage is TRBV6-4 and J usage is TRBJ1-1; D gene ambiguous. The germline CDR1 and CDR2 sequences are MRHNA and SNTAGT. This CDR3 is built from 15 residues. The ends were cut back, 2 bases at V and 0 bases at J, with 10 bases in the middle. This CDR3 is CASSDGGIMNTEAFF. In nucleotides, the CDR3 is TGTGCCAGCAGTGACGGCGGTATAATGAACACTGAAGCTTTCTTT.

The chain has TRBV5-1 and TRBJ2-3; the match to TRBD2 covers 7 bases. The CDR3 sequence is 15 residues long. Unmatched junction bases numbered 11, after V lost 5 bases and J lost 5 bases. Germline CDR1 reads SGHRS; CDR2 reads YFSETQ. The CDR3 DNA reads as TGCGCCAGCAGTAGGGAGCGGGGAGCCCAAGATACGCAGTATTTT. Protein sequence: CASSRERGAQDTQYF.

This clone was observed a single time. The CDR3: CASRLKSGGLETQYF. CDR3 in DNA: TGTGCAAGTCGCTTAAAGAGCGGGGGTCTGGAGACCCAGTACTTC. The genes are TRBV12-2 and TRBJ2-5; the tabulated D call, TRBD2, remains unverified against the DNA. TRBV12-2 is a listed pseudogene. The CDR3 loop spans 15 amino acids.

Here the CDR3 reads CASSDRGQETQYF. CDR3 DNA sequence: TGCGCCAGCAGTGACCGGGGTCAAGAGACCCAGTACTTC. The rearrangement links TRBV10-2 to TRBJ2-5; D perhaps matches TRBD2 (5 bases). The CDR3 extends over 13 amino acids. Germline CDR1 reads WSHSY; CDR2 reads SAAADI. V was pared by 3 bases and J by 2 bases, with 7 bases between.

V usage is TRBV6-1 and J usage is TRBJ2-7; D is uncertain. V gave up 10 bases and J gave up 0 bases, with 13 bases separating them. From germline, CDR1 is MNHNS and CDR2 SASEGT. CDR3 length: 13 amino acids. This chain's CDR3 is CATLGTDSYEQYF. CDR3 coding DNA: TGTGCCACCCTGGGCACAGACTCCTACGAGCAGTACTTC.

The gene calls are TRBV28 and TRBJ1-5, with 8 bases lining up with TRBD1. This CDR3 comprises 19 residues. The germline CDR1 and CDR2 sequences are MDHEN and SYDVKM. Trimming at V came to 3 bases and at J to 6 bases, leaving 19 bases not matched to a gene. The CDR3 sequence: CASSFWGRGRDGQGQPQHF. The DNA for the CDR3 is TGTGCCAGCAGTTTCTGGGGCAGGGGGCGGGATGGACAAGGTCAGCCCCAGCATTTT.

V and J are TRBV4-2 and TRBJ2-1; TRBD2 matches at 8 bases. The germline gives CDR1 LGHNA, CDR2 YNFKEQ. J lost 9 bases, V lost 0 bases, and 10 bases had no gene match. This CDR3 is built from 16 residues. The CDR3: CASSQELNGRAAEQFF. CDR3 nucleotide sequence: TGTGCCAGCAGCCAAGAACTGAACGGGAGGGCGGCTGAGCAGTTCTTC.

The CDR3 sequence: CASSPGQGAREQYF. As DNA, the CDR3 is TGTGCCAGCAGTCCGGGACAGGGGGCGCGTGAGCAGTACTTC. The rearrangement joins TRBV7-6 to TRBJ2-7, with TRBD1 matching 12 bases. This CDR3 comprises 14 residues. Germline trimming cut 6 bases from V and 7 bases from J; bases unmatched to any gene: 7. CDR1 SGHVS and CDR2 FNYEAQ come from the germline V gene.

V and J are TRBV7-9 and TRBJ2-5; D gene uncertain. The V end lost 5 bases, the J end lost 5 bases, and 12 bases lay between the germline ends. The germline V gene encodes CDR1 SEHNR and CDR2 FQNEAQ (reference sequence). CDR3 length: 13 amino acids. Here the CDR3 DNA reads TGTGCCAGCAGCCTCGGTGCTGCGGAGACCCAGTACTTC. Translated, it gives CASSLGAAETQYF. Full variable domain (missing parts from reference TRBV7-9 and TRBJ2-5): DTGVSQNPRHKITKRGQNVTFRCDPISEHNRLYWYRQTLGQGPEFLTYFQNEAQLEKSRLLSDRFSAERPKGSFSTLEIQRTEQGDSAMYLCASSLGAAETQYFGPGTRLLVL.

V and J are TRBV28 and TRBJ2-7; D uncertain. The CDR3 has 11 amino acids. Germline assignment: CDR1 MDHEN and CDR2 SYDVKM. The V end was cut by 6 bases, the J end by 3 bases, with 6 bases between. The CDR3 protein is CASSRDYEQYF. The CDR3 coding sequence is TGTGCCAGCAGCCGAGACTACGAGCAGTACTTC.

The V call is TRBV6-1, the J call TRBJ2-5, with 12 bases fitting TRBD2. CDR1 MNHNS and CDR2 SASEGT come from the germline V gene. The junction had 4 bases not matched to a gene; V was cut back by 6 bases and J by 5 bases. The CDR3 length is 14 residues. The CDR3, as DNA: TGTGCCAGCAGAGGACTAGCGGGACTGGAGACCCAGTACTTC. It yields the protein CASRGLAGLETQYF.

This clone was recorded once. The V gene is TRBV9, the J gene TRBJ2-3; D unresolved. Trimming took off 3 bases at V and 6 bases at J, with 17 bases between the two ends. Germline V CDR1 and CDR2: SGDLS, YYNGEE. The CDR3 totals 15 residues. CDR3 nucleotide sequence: TGTGCCAGCAGCGCCGTGGGTGGTAGCCCGGATACGCAGTATTTT. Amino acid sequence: CASSAVGGSPDTQYF.

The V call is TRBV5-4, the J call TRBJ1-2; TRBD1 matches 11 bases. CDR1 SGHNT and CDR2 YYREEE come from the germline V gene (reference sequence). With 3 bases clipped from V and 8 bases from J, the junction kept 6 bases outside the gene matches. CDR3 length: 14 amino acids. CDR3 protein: CASSSPGQGEGYTF. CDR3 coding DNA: TGTGCCAGCAGCTCGCCGGGACAGGGGGAAGGCTACACCTTC.

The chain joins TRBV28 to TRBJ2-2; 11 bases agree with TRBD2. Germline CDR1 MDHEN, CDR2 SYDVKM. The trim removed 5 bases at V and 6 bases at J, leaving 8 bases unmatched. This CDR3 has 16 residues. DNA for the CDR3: TGTGCCAGCAGTAGTAGCGGGAGGGCGGAAGCCGGGGAGCTGTTTTTT. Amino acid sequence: CASSSSGRAEAGELFF.

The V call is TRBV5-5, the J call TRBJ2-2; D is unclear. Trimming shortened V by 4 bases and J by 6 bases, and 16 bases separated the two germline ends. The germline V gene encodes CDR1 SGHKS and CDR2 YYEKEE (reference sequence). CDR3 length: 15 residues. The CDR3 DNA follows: TGTGCCAGCAGCCTACTTGTACCGGGTGCCGGGGAGCTGTTTTTT. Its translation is CASSLLVPGAGELFF.

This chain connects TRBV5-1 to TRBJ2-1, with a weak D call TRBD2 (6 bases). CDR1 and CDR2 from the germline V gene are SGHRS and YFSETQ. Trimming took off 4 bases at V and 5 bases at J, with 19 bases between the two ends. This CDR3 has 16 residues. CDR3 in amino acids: CASSRDNSGLHNEQFF. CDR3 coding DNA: TGCGCCAGCAGCCGCGACAATAGCGGTTTACACAATGAGCAGTTCTTC.

CDR3 bases: TGTGCCAGCAGTAACGGACTAGCGGGAGGGCGGTTCGGCAAAAACATTCAGTACTTC. Encoded protein: CASSNGLAGGRFGKNIQYF. The V gene is TRBV27, the J gene TRBJ2-4; TRBD2 aligns across 15 bases. CDR3 length: 19 residues. V gave up 5 bases and J gave up 3 bases; unmatched junction bases: 11. CDR1 and CDR2 from the germline V gene are MNHEY and SMNVEV (reference sequence).

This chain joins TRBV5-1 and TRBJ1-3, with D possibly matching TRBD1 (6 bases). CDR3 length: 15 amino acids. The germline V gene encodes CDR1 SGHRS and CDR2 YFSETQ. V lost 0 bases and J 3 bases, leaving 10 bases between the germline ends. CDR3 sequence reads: CASSLGQAIGNTIYF. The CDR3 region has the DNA TGCGCCAGCAGCTTGGGACAGGCAATTGGAAACACCATATATTTT.